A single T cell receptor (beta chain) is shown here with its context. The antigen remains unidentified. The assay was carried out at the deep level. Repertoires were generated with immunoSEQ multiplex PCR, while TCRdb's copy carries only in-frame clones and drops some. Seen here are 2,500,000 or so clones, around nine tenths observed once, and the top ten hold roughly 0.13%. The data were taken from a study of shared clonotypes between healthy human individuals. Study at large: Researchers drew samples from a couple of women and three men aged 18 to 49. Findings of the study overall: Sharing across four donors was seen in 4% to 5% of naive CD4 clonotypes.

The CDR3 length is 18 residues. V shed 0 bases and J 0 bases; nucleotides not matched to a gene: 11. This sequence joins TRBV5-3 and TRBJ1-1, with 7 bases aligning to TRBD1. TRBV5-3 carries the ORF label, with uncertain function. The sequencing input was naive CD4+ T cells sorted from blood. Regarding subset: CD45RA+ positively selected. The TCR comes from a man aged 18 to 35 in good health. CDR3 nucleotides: TGTGCCAGAAGCTTGGTGTGTCGACAGGGACTCATGAACACTGAAGCTTTCTTT. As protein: CARSLVCRQGLMNTEAFF.